This T cell receptor beta chain was sequenced in a study of beta chain features in type 1 diabetes. TCRB transcripts that were expressed got sequenced, as all of the isolated RNA had been reverse transcribed. The method was immunoSEQ multiplex PCR; TCRdb's version includes in-frame clones alone and lacks a portion of them. This table holds 130,000 to 150,000 clones, around a tenth found once. The J segment lost 3 bases and the V segment lost 7 bases, leaving 12 bases of the junction unmatched. CDR3 length: 15 amino acids. Germline V gene sequence: CDR1 LNHDA, CDR2 SQIVND (reference sequence). Study-wide results and limits: Naive, central memory and Treg TCRB repertoires appeared more alike in patients than in healthy donors. All four CD4+ subsets from Type 1 diabetes patients carried moderately but significantly shorter TCRB CDR3s.

This clone was counted a few times. As yet, its antigen is unknown. Via the markers CD45RO/CCR7/CD25/CD127/CD95/CD27, stem cell-like memory, regulatory, central memory and naive CD4+ cells were sorted. This chain joins TRBV19 and TRBJ2-7; 7 positions match TRBD2. The source is a young man in good health. The source material was central memory CD4+ T cells from blood. In nucleotides, the CDR3 is TGTGCCAGTACCCCTGATAGAGCGGGGCTCTACGAGCAGTACTTC. Amino acid sequence: CASTPDRAGLYEQYF.